This T cell receptor beta chain was captured in a study of PD-1 blockade in classical Hodgkin lymphoma. Measured with immunoSEQ multiplex PCR; TCRdb has only the in-frame clones, and not every one. The repertoire consists of under 75,000 clones, with more than 70% occurring once and the leading ten covering 5.4%. V was pared by 6 bases and J by 5 bases, with 14 bases between. CDR3 size: 15 residues. The germline V gene has CDR1 ENHRY and CDR2 SYGVKD. All the patients suffered relapse after autologous stem cell transplantation, and brentuximab vedotin exposure differed. The sequence derives from a human donor with classical Hodgkin lymphoma. The chain joins TRBV10-3 to TRBJ1-6, with a weak D call TRBD1 (5 bases). The sequenced sample was peripheral blood mononuclear cells (PBMCs), obtained before the second cycle of nivolumab. CDR3 in DNA: TGTGCCATCAGCGGGGGGAGCAGAGATAATTCACCCCTCCACTTT. This encodes CAISGGSRDNSPLHF.